This T cell receptor beta chain appears in the sequencing data of a study of regulatory T cells in long-lasting Graves disease. According to the study, TCR beta libraries were built with iRepertoire HTBI primers and CDR3-region Arm-PCR. One entry per CDR3 protein, called by TCRdb with MiXCR from the multiplex PCR reads. The table records fewer than 450,000 distinct CDR3 sequences, about 20% of them present only once. Germline CDR1 and CDR2: DFQATT and SNEGSKA (reference sequence). After removal of 6 bases from V and 9 bases from J, the junction contained 12 bases not matched to a gene. The CDR3 is 15 residues long. Time point meaning: persistent/refractory GD, antithyroid drugs over 5 years with positive TRAb. Generation of the TCR library employed RNA extracted from PBMCs.

The sequence was obtained from a female donor with Graves disease. This chain links TRBV20-1 with TRBJ2-4; 12 nucleotides line up with TRBD2. This specimen was peripheral blood mononuclear cells (PBMCs), taken when the disease was refractory, from a patient treated with antithyroid drugs. CDR3 in DNA: TGCAGTGCCGGAAAGACTAGCGGGAGTGGTGGCATTCAGTACTTC. Protein product: CSAGKTSGSGGIQYF.